Each of the 12 T cell receptor beta chains below was sequenced from the same sample in a study of cytotoxic CD8 clonotypes in ibrutinib-treated CLL. Generated by immunoSEQ multiplex PCR, the TCRdb table keeps only in-frame clones and is missing some. The data hold some 200,000 clones, with roughly 77% observed a single time. Here the sequenced sample was PBMCs, taken after 12 months of ibrutinib treatment. The source of these receptors is a human donor with chronic lymphocytic leukemia.

This chain uses TRBV18 with TRBJ2-3, with a weak D call TRBD2 (6 bases). Per germline, CDR1 KGHSH and CDR2 LQKENI. The CDR3 loop spans 15 amino acids. Trimming removed 6 bases from V and 1 base from J, with 14 bases in between. CDR3 region: CASSPRWEGTDTQYF. The CDR3, as DNA: TGTGCCAGCTCTCCCCGATGGGAGGGCACAGATACGCAGTATTTT.

The chain is built from TRBV7-6 and TRBJ1-2; the D gene is possibly TRBD1 (5 bases). From germline, CDR1 is SGHVS and CDR2 FNYEAQ. The CDR3 is made up of 13 amino acids. Trimming stripped 0 bases from V and 8 bases from J, with 10 bases between. CDR3 amino acids: CASSLAYRGGYTF. CDR3 in DNA: TGTGCCAGCAGCTTAGCGTATAGGGGAGGCTACACCTTC.

The chain carries TRBV9 and TRBJ2-5; weak D call: TRBD1 (6 bases). Germline values: CDR1 SGDLS, CDR2 YYNGEE. The CDR3 length is 14 residues. V shed 2 bases and J shed 6 bases, with 14 bases lying between them. The DNA for the CDR3 is TGTGCCAGCAGCGTCCGACAGGCAGGGAAGACCCAGTACTTC. Its protein is CASSVRQAGKTQYF.

This chain connects TRBV27 to TRBJ1-5, with TRBD1 matching over 9 bases. This CDR3 has 18 residues. Germline CDR1 and CDR2: MNHEY and SMNVEV (reference sequence). Germline trimming cut 5 bases from V and 1 base from J; bases unmatched to any gene: 12. CDR3 in DNA: TGTGCCAGCAGTACGACCGGGACAGGGATTGGAAGCAATCAGCCCCAGCATTTT. Its protein is CASSTTGTGIGSNQPQHF.

In this sample, this clone turned up a few times. The chain employs TRBV7-2 and TRBJ2-5; 7 nucleotides agree with TRBD1. This CDR3 contains 14 residues. From germline, CDR1 is SGHTA and CDR2 FQGNSA. V trimming: 5 bases; J trimming: 2 bases; junction bases outside the gene matches: 5. CDR3 sequence reads: CASSVYRGQETQYF. In nucleotides, the CDR3 is TGTGCCAGCAGCGTTTACAGGGGTCAAGAGACCCAGTACTTC.

The chain has TRBV5-1 and TRBJ1-3; D call uncertain. The CDR3 extends over 14 amino acids. Trimming stripped 0 bases from V and 0 bases from J, with 4 bases between. Germline CDR1 SGHRS, CDR2 YFSETQ. CDR3 bases: TGCGCCAGCAGCTTGGGAGCCTCTGGAAACACCATATATTTT. It yields the protein CASSLGASGNTIYF.

This sequence joins TRBV7-9 and TRBJ2-2; D is unresolved. Trimming stripped 1 base from V and 3 bases from J, with 9 bases between. Germline-derived CDR1 and CDR2 are SEHNR and FQNEAQ (reference sequence). The CDR3 has 15 amino acids. DNA of the CDR3: TGTGCCAGCAGCTTAGGGCTCAGAGACACCGGGGAGCTGTTTTTT. It specifies CASSLGLRDTGELFF.

This clone was observed once. The V gene is TRBV9, the J gene TRBJ2-7; D remains unclear. The germline V and J ends were trimmed by 0 bases and 0 bases, with 10 bases remaining between them. The CDR3 runs to 15 residues. From germline, CDR1 is SGDLS and CDR2 YYNGEE. The CDR3 region is CASSVATASSYEQYF. Written as DNA, the CDR3 is TGTGCCAGCAGCGTAGCGACCGCCAGCTCCTACGAGCAGTACTTC.

Worth noting for this clone: Other DNA sequences within the sample encode an identical CDR3. CDR3 amino acids: CASSFLNTEAFF. The CDR3 nucleotides read TGTGCCAGCAGCTTCCTAAACACTGAAGCTTTCTTT. V gene TRBV7-2 combines with J gene TRBJ1-1; D unresolved. V lost 3 bases and J lost 2, with 4 bases in between. The CDR3 loop spans 12 amino acids. CDR1 and CDR2 (germline): SGHTA, FQGNSA.

The chain has TRBV19 and TRBJ1-1, with a weak D call TRBD1 (5 bases). Looked up from germline, CDR1 is LNHDA and CDR2 is SQIVND (reference sequence). The CDR3 is 15 residues long. The ends were cut back, 7 bases at V and 1 base at J, with 16 bases in the middle. The CDR3 nucleotides read TGTGCCAGTAAGGAGGACAATCGGCAGAACACTGAAGCTTTCTTT. Translation gives CASKEDNRQNTEAFF.

The chain combines TRBV6-5 with TRBJ1-2, with 7 bases that match TRBD1. The CDR3 runs 11 residues. Per germline, CDR1 MNHEY and CDR2 SVGAGI. CDR3 protein: CVVGQNYGYTF. The DNA for the CDR3 is TGTGTGGTGGGACAGAACTATGGCTACACCTTC.

The rearrangement links TRBV18 to TRBJ2-1; possible D gene TRBD1, 6 bases. Germline V gene lookup returns CDR1 KGHSH and CDR2 LQKENI. The CDR3 spans 17 residues. Trimming took 0 bases from V and 8 from J, leaving 20 bases between them. The CDR3 nucleotides are TGTGCCAGCTCACCACCGCTTGTACAGGGCCAAGGCGATGAGCAGTTCTTC. The encoded protein is CASSPPLVQGQGDEQFF.